This T cell receptor (beta chain) was retrieved from a study of T cells after somatic rescue of genetic block. A single count supports this clone. Germline CDR1 is SGHKS and CDR2 is YYEKEE (reference sequence). V dropped 4 bases and J dropped 9; count of bases not matched to a gene: 9. The length of the CDR3 is 14 residues. Profiling relied on immunoSEQ multiplex PCR, and the TCRdb table lists in-frame clones only, not all of them. This sample yields tens of thousands of clones, of which 85% to 90% are seen a single time; 1.6% belongs to the top ten. This sequence originates from a woman aged 18-29 years. This chain joins TRBV5-5 and TRBJ1-5, with 8 positions matching TRBD1. Specimen: peripheral blood mononuclear cells (PBMCs). The CDR3 protein is CASSLTGGIWPQHF. For the CDR3, the DNA is TGTGCCAGCAGCCTAACAGGGGGGATCTGGCCCCAGCATTTT.